The entry below gives a single TCR beta chain sequence along with its context. What was amplified from RNA transcripts were TCR beta CDR3 regions. First-round RT-PCR with HTBI primers amplified the TCR CDR3 region. TCRdb re-derived calls from the multiplex PCR reads in MiXCR, one entry per CDR3 protein. Of some 510,000 distinct CDR3 sequences listed, less than 25% are singletons. The junction had 18 bases not matched to a gene; V was cut back by 6 bases and J by 3 bases. The CDR3 runs 18 residues. The sample comes from a study of T cells in Graves' hyperthyroidism and ophthalmopathy. The gene calls are TRBV12-3 or TRBV12-4 and TRBJ2-5; 8 positions match TRBD2. The sequencing input was blood. The source of this sequence is a man younger than 30 with Graves' hyperthyroidism. DNA of the CDR3: TGTGCCAGCAGCCCAACCTCCTGGACTAGCCCGATCGAAGAGACCCAGTACTTC. This gives the protein CASSPTSWTSPIEETQYF.